The T cell receptor (beta chain) described here comes from a study of vaccination and CD4 T cells after COVID-19. A word on this clonotype: Antigen unknown.

An Oncomine TCR Beta short-read assay was used to sequence the DNA from cultured CD4+ T cells. MiXCR, run by TCRdb on the PCR reads, gives a single entry per CDR3 protein. This sample has about 10,000 distinct CDR3 sequences, with roughly 69% found just once. The CDR3 totals 18 residues. Germline values: CDR1 DFQATT, CDR2 SNEGSKA (reference sequence). The ends lost 3 bases at V and 0 bases at J; junction bases unmatched: 13. As for treatment: approximately 9-day PBMC culture with coronavirus spike peptide pools or control peptides (ViraFEST assay). ViraFEST used peptide pools to expand antigen-specific T cells before TCR sequencing.

Sequenced: CD4+ T cells from blood, cultured in vitro. The sequence was obtained from a human donor who had recovered from COVID-19. The chain carries TRBV20-1 and TRBJ2-4; 8 nucleotides align to TRBD2. This chain's CDR3 is CSASRPGAGGLAKNIQYF. CDR3 DNA: TGCAGTGCTAGCCGACCCGGGGCGGGAGGACTAGCCAAAAACATTCAGTACTTC.